These 2 T cell receptor beta chains came from one sample sequenced in a study of shared clonotypes between healthy human individuals. Clones were read by immunoSEQ multiplex PCR, and TCRdb kept only the in-frame ones, dropping some. Of more than 2,000,000 clones in the sample, 90% to 95% were seen once. Sequencing input: naive CD4+ T cells from PBMCs. The subset: CD45RA+ positively selected. These receptors were collected from a man younger than 35 in good health. Some clones in this sample may be carry-over from other donors' samples.

The chain employs TRBV27 and TRBJ2-7; 13 positions agree with TRBD2. The CDR3 covers 16 residues. Germline V gene lookup returns CDR1 MNHEY and CDR2 SMNVEV (reference sequence). Unmatched junction bases numbered 8, after V lost 6 bases and J lost 3 bases. The CDR3: CASRGLAGRGYYEQYF. CDR3 DNA sequence: TGTGCCAGCAGGGGACTAGCGGGAAGGGGTTACTACGAGCAGTACTTC.

V usage is TRBV4-2 and J usage is TRBJ1-5, with unresolved D. V lost 4 bases and J lost 8, with 21 bases in between. The germline gives CDR1 LGHNA, CDR2 YNFKEQ. The CDR3 runs 16 residues. CDR3 coding DNA: TGTGCCAGCAGCCTCGGGCCGGACGGTGGACGGGAGCCCCAGCATTTT. This gives the protein CASSLGPDGGREPQHF.